One sample yielded the 30 T cell receptor beta chains listed below, sequenced in a study of T cell changes during pregnancy in multiple sclerosis. Profiling relied on immunoSEQ multiplex PCR, and the TCRdb table lists in-frame clones only, not all of them. The sample yields 95,000 to 100,000 clones, around 90% seen once. This material consisted of peripheral blood, taken after pregnancy. These receptors were obtained from a female donor in good health, enrolled as a control in a pregnancy study.

The chain combines TRBV27 with TRBJ2-4; TRBD1 matches at 8 bases. CDR3 length equals 16 residues. Unmatched junction bases numbered 11, after V lost 5 bases and J lost 5 bases. CDR1 is MNHEY and CDR2 is SMNVEV in the germline V gene (reference sequence). DNA for the CDR3: TGTGCCAGCAGTCTCAGGGGGCCCGCCCCCCAAAACATTCAGTACTTC. Its translation is CASSLRGPAPQNIQYF.

The chain employs TRBV6-5 and TRBJ1-2; D is perhaps TRBD1 (5 bases). This CDR3 comprises 12 residues. V gave up 2 bases and J gave up 8 bases, with 9 bases separating them. Germline V lookup: CDR1 MNHEY, CDR2 SVGAGI. This CDR3 reads CASSYPGGGYTF. CDR3 nucleotides: TGTGCCAGCAGTTACCCGGGGGGGGGCTACACCTTC.

The chain joins TRBV10-3 to TRBJ2-3, with D possibly TRBD2 on 7 matching bases. The CDR3 has 16 residues. Trimming removed 4 bases from V and 1 base from J, with 15 bases in between. The germline gives CDR1 ENHRY, CDR2 SYGVKD. The CDR3 loop is CAISASGGAGTDTQYF. The DNA of the CDR3 is TGTGCCATCAGTGCCTCTGGGGGGGCTGGCACAGATACGCAGTATTTT.

The chain carries TRBV2 and TRBJ2-1; 12 nucleotides agree with TRBD2. The V and J ends lost 6 bases and 7 bases, in that order; junction bases with no gene match: 7. Germline CDR1 SNHLY, CDR2 FYNNEI. The CDR3 is made up of 15 amino acids. The CDR3: CASRFLAGGQNEQFF. The CDR3 DNA sequence: TGTGCCAGCAGATTTCTAGCGGGGGGGCAAAATGAGCAGTTCTTC.

The rearrangement links TRBV14 to TRBJ2-3, with D possibly matching TRBD2 (7 bases). V was shortened by 1 base and J by 2 bases, with 19 bases between the two germline ends. The V gene's germline CDR1 is SGHDN and CDR2 FVKESK. This CDR3 contains 18 residues. CDR3 in amino acids: CASSQVPWGAGATDTQYF. CDR3 nucleotide sequence: TGTGCCAGCAGCCAAGTTCCTTGGGGCGCGGGGGCCACAGATACGCAGTATTTT.

The chain couples TRBV4-1 to TRBJ1-2; D perhaps matches TRBD1 (5 bases). V was clipped by 2 bases and J by 4 bases, with 11 bases between them. Germline V gives CDR1 MGHRA, CDR2 YSYEKL. CDR3 size: 14 residues. The CDR3 is CASSQRTGGYGYTF. As DNA, the CDR3 is TGCGCCAGCAGCCAACGGACGGGGGGCTATGGCTACACCTTC.

The gene calls are TRBV14 and TRBJ1-2, with 10 bases aligning to TRBD1. After removal of 4 bases from V and 4 bases from J, the junction contained 6 bases not matched to a gene. Germline CDR1 is SGHDN and CDR2 is FVKESK. The CDR3 is made up of 15 amino acids. Here the CDR3 reads CASSPDRGSVYGYTF. CDR3 nucleotide sequence: TGTGCCAGCAGCCCGGACAGGGGGTCGGTCTATGGCTACACCTTC. The variable domain in full, completed from reference TRBV14 and TRBJ1-2, reads EAGVTQFPSHSVIEKGQTVTLRCDPISGHDNLYWYRRVMGKEIKFLLHFVKESKQDESGMPNNRFLAERTGGTYSTLKVQPAELEDSGVYFCASSPDRGSVYGYTFGSGTRLTVV.

The chain joins TRBV9 to TRBJ2-3, with D perhaps TRBD2 (6 bases). The germline V and J ends were trimmed by 2 bases and 5 bases, with 15 bases remaining between them. This CDR3 spans 15 amino acids. The germline gives CDR1 SGDLS, CDR2 YYNGEE. In DNA, the CDR3 is TGTGCCAGCAGCGTCTTGGGGGGTGACGGAGATACGCAGTATTTT. It translates to CASSVLGGDGDTQYF.

In nucleotides, the CDR3 is TGTGCCAGCAGTTACTTCGGGGAGAACACTGAAGCTTTCTTT. This gives the protein CASSYFGENTEAFF. The chain combines TRBV6-5 with TRBJ1-1; D is ambiguous. The V gene's germline CDR1 is MNHEY and CDR2 SVGAGI. This CDR3 comprises 14 residues. Deletions cut 1 base from V and 1 base from J, with 7 bases between.

This chain uses TRBV7-9 with TRBJ2-2; 9 nucleotides align to TRBD1. This CDR3 is built from 16 residues. In germline, CDR1 is SEHNR, CDR2 FQNEAQ (reference sequence). V lost 5 bases and J lost 1; bases outside the gene matches: 5. The CDR3 loop is CASSDPGQGNTGELFF. As DNA, the CDR3 is TGTGCCAGCAGCGATCCGGGACAGGGGAACACCGGGGAGCTGTTTTTT.

CDR3 nucleotide sequence: TGTGCCAGCGAGGCGGCACAGGGGAACACCGGGGAGCTGTTTTTT. This codes for CASEAAQGNTGELFF. The V and J genes are TRBV2 and TRBJ2-2; maybe TRBD1 (6 bases). The CDR3 runs to 15 residues. Trimming stripped 8 bases from V and 1 base from J, with 14 bases between. Germline V gives CDR1 SNHLY, CDR2 FYNNEI.

The chain uses TRBV19 and TRBJ2-7, with TRBD1 matching 8 bases. CDR1 is LNHDA, CDR2 SQIVND, per germline (reference sequence). Losses at the gene ends were 3 bases for V and 2 bases for J; bases not matched to a gene: 9. This CDR3 spans 16 amino acids. CDR3 sequence reads: CASSMSGRGPTYEQYF. The CDR3 DNA reads TGTGCCAGTAGTATGTCGGGCAGGGGGCCTACCTACGAGCAGTACTTC.

This clone showed up just once. The chain carries TRBV7-8 and TRBJ2-5; TRBD2 matches at 7 bases. V was pared by 4 bases and J by 2 bases, with 10 bases of the junction left unmatched. This CDR3 region has 16 residues. Germline values: CDR1 SGHVS, CDR2 FQNEAQ. The CDR3 loop is CASSYGVAGGQETQYF. The CDR3 region has the DNA TGTGCCAGCAGCTACGGAGTAGCGGGCGGGCAAGAGACCCAGTACTTC.

The CDR3 DNA reads TGTGCCAGCAGTTTTACACCGGCGGAGACGCAGTATTTT. Amino acids: CASSFTPAETQYF. The chain uses TRBV6-1 and TRBJ2-3; D gene ambiguous. Germline CDR1 MNHNS, CDR2 SASEGT. CDR3 length equals 13 residues. The V end lost 5 bases, the J end lost 9 bases, and 15 bases lay between the germline ends.

This clone was seen only a few times. The chain couples TRBV6-4 to TRBJ2-3, with unresolved D. This CDR3 contains 13 residues. CDR1 is MRHNA, CDR2 SNTAGT, per germline. The V gene lost 10 bases and the J gene lost 2 bases, with 13 bases spanning the gap. The CDR3 sequence: CAIAESSTDTQYF. The CDR3 coding sequence is TGTGCCATCGCTGAGAGCTCCACAGATACGCAGTATTTT.

The chain uses TRBV11-2 and TRBJ2-1; 7 bases line up with TRBD2. V was pared by 7 bases and J by 4 bases, with 7 bases of the junction left unmatched. The CDR3 contains 14 residues. Germline lookup yields CDR1 SGHAT and CDR2 FQNNGV. CDR3 sequence (DNA): TGTGCCAGCATCAAGACGGGGGGTTACAATGAGCAGTTCTTC. Protein sequence: CASIKTGGYNEQFF.

The chain has TRBV7-9 and TRBJ1-1, with D maybe TRBD1 (5 bases). Germline V gene lookup returns CDR1 SEHNR and CDR2 FQNEAQ (reference sequence). This CDR3 is built from 14 residues. V lost 1 base to trimming and J lost 6 bases, with 12 bases between them. CDR3 amino acids: CASSLVGGGPEAFF. CDR3 in DNA: TGTGCCAGCAGCTTAGTCGGGGGGGGACCTGAAGCTTTCTTT.

This chain uses TRBV5-1 with TRBJ1-2; D uncertain. The CDR3 loop spans 13 amino acids. Trimming stripped 5 bases from V and 1 base from J, with 9 bases between. Germline V gene data show CDR1 as SGHRS and CDR2 as YFSETQ. The CDR3 DNA follows: TGCGCCAGCAGGTTCGGGAGTAACTATGGCTACACCTTC. Translated: CASRFGSNYGYTF.

The V and J genes are TRBV6-1 and TRBJ2-2; possible D gene TRBD1, 5 bases. Per the germline V gene, CDR1 is MNHNS and CDR2 is SASEGT. The CDR3 is made up of 14 amino acids. V was shortened by 7 bases and J by 3 bases, with 12 bases between the two germline ends. The CDR3 region has the DNA TGTGCCAGCACCCTTAAAGGGGACACCGGGGAGCTGTTTTTT. It codes for CASTLKGDTGELFF.

The V call is TRBV5-8, the J call TRBJ2-5; 9 bases fit TRBD1. The J call is doubtful: the DNA matches TRBJ2-7 better. CDR3 length: 15 residues. The V gene's germline CDR1 is SGHTS and CDR2 YDEGEE. The CDR3 region is CASSLGDRGTYEQYF. The CDR3 coding sequence is TGTGCCAGCAGCTTGGGCGACAGGGGGACGTACGAGCAGTACTTC.

The V gene is TRBV9, the J gene TRBJ2-5; D is unresolved. CDR1 is SGDLS, CDR2 YYNGEE, per germline. The V end lost 0 bases, the J end lost 1 base, and 7 bases lay between the germline ends. There are 14 residues in the CDR3. For the CDR3, the DNA is TGTGCCAGCAGCGTAGCGACTTCCCAAGAGACCCAGTACTTC. This translates into CASSVATSQETQYF.

The count of this clone is one. The chain has TRBV27 and TRBJ1-4, with no clear D. Per the germline V gene, CDR1 is MNHEY and CDR2 is SMNVEV (reference sequence). The ends were cut back, 8 bases at V and 3 bases at J, with 13 bases in the middle. CDR3 length: 14 amino acids. DNA of the CDR3: TGTGCCAGCGGCAAGAGGGATTCTAATGAAAAACTGTTTTTT. Its translation is CASGKRDSNEKLFF.

The chain uses TRBV30 and TRBJ1-1, with 8 bases lining up with TRBD1. The CDR3 spans 13 residues. With V trimmed by 1 base and J by 7 bases, 5 bases remained unmatched. From germline, CDR1 is GTSNPN and CDR2 SVGIG (reference sequence). The CDR3 region has the DNA TGTGCCTGGAGTGAACAGGGGGTTAGTGAAGCTTTCTTT. This encodes CAWSEQGVSEAFF. The full variable domain, completed using reference TRBV30 and TRBJ1-1, is SQTIHQWPATLVQPVGSPLSLECTVEGTSNPNLYWYRQAAGRGLQLLFYSVGIGQISSEVPQNLSASRPQDRQFILSSKKLLLSDSGFYLCAWSEQGVSEAFFGQGTRLTVV.

The chain carries TRBV6-1 and TRBJ1-6; D is perhaps TRBD1 (5 bases). The length of the CDR3 is 13 residues. Trimming removed 8 bases at V and 6 bases at J, with 11 bases between. The germline CDR1 and CDR2 sequences are MNHNS and SASEGT. The CDR3 DNA sequence: TGTGCCAGCTCCGGGGGTTCTAATTCACCCCTCCACTTT. Residues: CASSGGSNSPLHF.

The J gene is TRBJ2-1, the V gene TRBV4-1; maybe TRBD1 (5 bases). CDR1 is MGHRA, CDR2 YSYEKL, per germline. Trimming left V 3 bases short and J 14 bases short, with 14 bases between. The CDR3 covers 12 residues. CDR3 DNA sequence: TGCGCCAGCAGCCACCCAGGGTTTCGGGAGTTCTTC. It specifies CASSHPGFREFF.

V is TRBV7-3 and J is TRBJ2-1, with 10 bases aligning to TRBD1. V shed 5 bases and J 12 bases; nucleotides not matched to a gene: 16. CDR3 length: 16 residues. Germline V gene data show CDR1 as SGHTA and CDR2 as FQGTGA. CDR3 protein: CASSPAGTGAGGRQFF. As DNA, the CDR3 is TGTGCCAGCAGCCCGGCGGGGACAGGGGCGGGAGGTAGGCAGTTCTTC.

V and J are TRBV2 and TRBJ1-5, with 8 bases aligning to TRBD1. The CDR3 totals 15 residues. The germline V gene encodes CDR1 SNHLY and CDR2 FYNNEI. With 3 bases clipped from V and 7 bases from J, the junction kept 8 bases outside the gene matches. The CDR3 DNA is TGTGCCAGCAGTGAGAAGACAGGGGCTGGACAGCCCCAGCATTTT. It codes for CASSEKTGAGQPQHF.

The V gene is TRBV7-9, the J gene TRBJ1-1; TRBD1 might be the D (5 bases). The CDR3 has 14 amino acids. Germline-derived CDR1 and CDR2 are SEHNR and FQNEAQ (reference sequence). V was shortened by 5 bases and J by 0 bases, with 10 bases between the two germline ends. The CDR3 nucleotides are TGTGCCAGCAGCCACGACAGCGTGAACACTGAAGCTTTCTTT. Encoded protein: CASSHDSVNTEAFF. Full variable domain (remainder filled in from reference TRBV7-9 and TRBJ1-1): DTGVSQNPRHKITKRGQNVTFRCDPISEHNRLYWYRQTLGQGPEFLTYFQNEAQLEKSRLLSDRFSAERPKGSFSTLEIQRTEQGDSAMYLCASSHDSVNTEAFFGQGTRLTVV.

This clone was observed a few times. The rearrangement uses TRBV5-1 and TRBJ2-2; weak D call: TRBD2 (5 bases). Trimming removed 4 bases at V and 6 bases at J, with 34 bases between. The length of the CDR3 is 21 residues. Germline V gives CDR1 SGHRS, CDR2 YFSETQ. The CDR3 region is CASSSFVIVIRVGVQAGELFF. CDR3 bases: TGCGCCAGCAGCAGCTTTGTTATAGTGATTAGGGTCGGGGTACAAGCCGGGGAGCTGTTTTTT.

The chain uses TRBV5-1 and TRBJ2-7; TRBD2 matches at 7 bases. The CDR3 sequence is 14 residues long. V was pared by 4 bases and J by 0 bases, with 4 bases of the junction left unmatched. In germline, CDR1 is SGHRS, CDR2 YFSETQ. The CDR3 loop is CASSPWGGSYEQYF. The CDR3 DNA is TGCGCCAGCAGCCCCTGGGGGGGCTCCTACGAGCAGTACTTC.